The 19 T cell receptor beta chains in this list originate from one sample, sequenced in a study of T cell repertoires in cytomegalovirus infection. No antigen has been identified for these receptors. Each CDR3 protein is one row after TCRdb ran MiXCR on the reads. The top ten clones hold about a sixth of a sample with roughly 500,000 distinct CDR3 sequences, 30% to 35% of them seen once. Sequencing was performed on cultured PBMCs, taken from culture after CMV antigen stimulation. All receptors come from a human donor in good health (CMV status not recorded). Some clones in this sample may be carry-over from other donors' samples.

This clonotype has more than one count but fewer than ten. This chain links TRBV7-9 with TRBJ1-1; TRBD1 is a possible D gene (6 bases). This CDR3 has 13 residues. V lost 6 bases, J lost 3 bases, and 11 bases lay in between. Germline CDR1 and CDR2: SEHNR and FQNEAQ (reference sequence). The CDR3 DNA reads TGTGCCAGCAGGTCAACAGGGTACACTGAAGCTTTCTTT. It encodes CASRSTGYTEAFF.

The chain's CDR3 is CASSLTEYNCYEQYV. The CDR3 DNA reads as TGTGCCAGCAGTTTGACAGAATACAACTGTTACGAGCAGTACGTC. The chain combines TRBV27 with TRBJ2-7; tentative D call: TRBD1 (5 bases). The germline V gene encodes CDR1 MNHEY and CDR2 SMNVEV (reference sequence). This CDR3 region has 15 residues. V dropped 3 bases and J dropped 4 bases, with 16 bases sitting between them.

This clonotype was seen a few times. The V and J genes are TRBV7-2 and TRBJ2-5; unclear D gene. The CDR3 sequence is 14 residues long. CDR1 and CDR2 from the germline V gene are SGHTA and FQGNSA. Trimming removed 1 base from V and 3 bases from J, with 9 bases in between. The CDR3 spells CASSLGVVKETQYF. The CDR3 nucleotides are TGTGCCAGCAGCTTAGGGGTCGTAAAAGAGACCCAGTACTTC.

The CDR3 DNA sequence: TGTGCCAGCAGCTTAGCGCTGTCGGCCCAACAAGAGACCCAGTACTTC. Translation: CASSLALSAQQETQYF. The chain recombines TRBV7-2 with TRBJ2-5; D unresolved. Per germline, CDR1 SGHTA and CDR2 FQGNSA. The CDR3 contains 16 residues. Trimming took 0 bases from V and 2 from J, leaving 13 bases between them. Full variable domain (rest looked up from reference TRBV7-2 and TRBJ2-5): GAGVSQSPSNKVTEKGKDVELRCDPISGHTALYWYRQSLGQGLEFLIYFQGNSAPDKSGLPSDRFSAERTGGSVSTLTIQRTQQEDSAVYLCASSLALSAQQETQYFGPGTRLLVL.

This CDR3 reads CASMGSPKSGANVLTF. The CDR3 bases are TGTGCCAGTATGGGCAGCCCAAAGTCTGGGGCCAACGTCCTGACTTTC. V usage is TRBV19 and J usage is TRBJ2-6; no definite D call. The CDR3 is 16 amino acids. V lost 7 bases, J lost 1 base, and 14 bases lay in between. The germline CDR1 and CDR2 sequences are LNHDA and SQIVND (reference sequence).

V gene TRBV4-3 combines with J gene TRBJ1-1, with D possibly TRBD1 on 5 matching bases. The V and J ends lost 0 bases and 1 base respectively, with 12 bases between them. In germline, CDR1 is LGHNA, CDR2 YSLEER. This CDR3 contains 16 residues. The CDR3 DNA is TGCGCCAGCAGCCAAGATCCAAGGGGAACGAACACTGAAGCTTTCTTT. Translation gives CASSQDPRGTNTEAFF.

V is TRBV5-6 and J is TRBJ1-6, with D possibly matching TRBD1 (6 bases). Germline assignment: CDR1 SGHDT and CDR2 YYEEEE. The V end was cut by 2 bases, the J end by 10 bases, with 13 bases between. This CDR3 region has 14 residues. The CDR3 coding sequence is TGTGCCAGCAGCTTCCCGGACAGAGGATCACCCCTCCACTTT. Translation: CASSFPDRGSPLHF. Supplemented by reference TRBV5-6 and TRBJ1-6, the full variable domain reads DAGVTQSPTHLIKTRGQQVTLRCSPKSGHDTVSWYQQALGQGPQFIFQYYEEEERQRGNFPDRFSGHQFPNYSSELNVNALLLGDSALYLCASSFPDRGSPLHFGNGTRLTVT.

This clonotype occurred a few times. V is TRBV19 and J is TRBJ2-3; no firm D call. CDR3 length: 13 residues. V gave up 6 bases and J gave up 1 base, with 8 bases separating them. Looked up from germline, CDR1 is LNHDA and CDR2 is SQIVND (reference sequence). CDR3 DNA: TGTGCCAGTAGAAACTCAGGCACAGATACGCAGTATTTT. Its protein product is CASRNSGTDTQYF.

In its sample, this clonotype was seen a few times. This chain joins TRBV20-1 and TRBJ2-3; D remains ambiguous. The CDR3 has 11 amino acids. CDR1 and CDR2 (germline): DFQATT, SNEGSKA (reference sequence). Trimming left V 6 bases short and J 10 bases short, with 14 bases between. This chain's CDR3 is CSASPVPAQYF. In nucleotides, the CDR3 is TGCAGTGCGTCCCCGGTCCCCGCGCAGTATTTT.

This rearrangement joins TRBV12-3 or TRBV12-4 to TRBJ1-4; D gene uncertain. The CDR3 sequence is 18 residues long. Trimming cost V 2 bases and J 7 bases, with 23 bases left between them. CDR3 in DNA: TGTGCCAGCAGTTTAAGGGAGGCGGGGTCCCCCGAGGGTGAAAAACTGTTTTTT. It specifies CASSLREAGSPEGEKLFF.

CDR3 loop: CASSPQPSGDTNTGELFF. The CDR3 nucleotides are TGTGCCAGCTCACCACAGCCATCAGGGGATACGAACACCGGGGAGCTGTTTTTT. The J gene is TRBJ2-2, the V gene TRBV18; D may be TRBD1 (6 bases). CDR1 and CDR2 from the germline V gene are KGHSH and LQKENI. Trimming shortened V by 1 base and J by 0 bases, and 15 bases separated the two germline ends. This CDR3 is built from 18 residues.

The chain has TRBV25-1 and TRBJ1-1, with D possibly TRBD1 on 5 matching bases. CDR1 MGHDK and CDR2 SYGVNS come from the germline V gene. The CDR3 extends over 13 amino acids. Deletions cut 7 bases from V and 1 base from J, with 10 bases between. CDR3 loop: CASNDGGNTEAFF. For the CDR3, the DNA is TGTGCCAGCAACGACGGGGGGAACACTGAAGCTTTCTTT. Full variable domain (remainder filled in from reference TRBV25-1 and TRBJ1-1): EADIYQTPRYLVIGTGKKITLECSQTMGHDKMYWYQQDPGMELHLIHYSYGVNSTEKGDLSSESTVSRIRTEHFPLTLESARPSHTSQYLCASNDGGNTEAFFGQGTRLTVV.

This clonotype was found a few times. The CDR3 region has the DNA TGTGCCAGCAGCTTAGCGACTAGCGTGTACACCGGGGAGCTGTTTTTT. This translates into CASSLATSVYTGELFF. This chain joins TRBV7-2 and TRBJ2-2, with 8 bases that match TRBD2. With V trimmed by 0 bases and J by 3 bases, 3 bases remained unmatched. The germline CDR1 and CDR2 sequences are SGHTA and FQGNSA. The CDR3 spans 16 residues.

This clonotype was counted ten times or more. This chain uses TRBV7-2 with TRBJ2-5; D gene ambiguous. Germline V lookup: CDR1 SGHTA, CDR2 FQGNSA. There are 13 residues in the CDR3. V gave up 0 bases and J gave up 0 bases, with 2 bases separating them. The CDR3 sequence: CASSLAYQETQYF. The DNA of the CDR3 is TGTGCCAGCAGCTTAGCCTACCAAGAGACCCAGTACTTC.

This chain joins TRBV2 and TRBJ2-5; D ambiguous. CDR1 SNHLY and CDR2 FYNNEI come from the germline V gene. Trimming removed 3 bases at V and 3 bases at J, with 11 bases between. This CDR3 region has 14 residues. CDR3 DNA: TGTGCCAGCAGTGAGGACGCACCTAAAGAGACCCAGTACTTC. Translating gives CASSEDAPKETQYF.

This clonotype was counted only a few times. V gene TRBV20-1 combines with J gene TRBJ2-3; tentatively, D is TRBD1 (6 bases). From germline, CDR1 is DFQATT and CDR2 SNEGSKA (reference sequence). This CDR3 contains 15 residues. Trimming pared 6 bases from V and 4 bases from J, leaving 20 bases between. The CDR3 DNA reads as TGCAGTGCCCAAGAACAGGGACACTCAGCAGATACGCAGTATTTT. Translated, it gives CSAQEQGHSADTQYF.

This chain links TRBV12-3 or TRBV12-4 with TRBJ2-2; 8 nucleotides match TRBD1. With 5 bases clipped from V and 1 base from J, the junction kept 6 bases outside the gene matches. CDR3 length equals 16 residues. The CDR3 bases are TGTGCCAGCAGTCTAGGCGGACAGGGGAACACCGGGGAGCTGTTTTTT. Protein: CASSLGGQGNTGELFF.

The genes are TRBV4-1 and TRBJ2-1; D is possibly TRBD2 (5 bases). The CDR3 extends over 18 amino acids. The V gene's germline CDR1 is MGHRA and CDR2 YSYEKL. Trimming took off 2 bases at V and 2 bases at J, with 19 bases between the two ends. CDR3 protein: CASSQWESRRFTYNEQFF. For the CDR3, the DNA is TGCGCCAGCAGCCAATGGGAGTCTAGGCGCTTTACCTACAATGAGCAGTTCTTC.

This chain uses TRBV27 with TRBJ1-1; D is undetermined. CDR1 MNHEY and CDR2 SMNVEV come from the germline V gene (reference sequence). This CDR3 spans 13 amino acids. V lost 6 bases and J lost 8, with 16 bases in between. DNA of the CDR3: TGTGCCAGCAGCCTGGGGTGGTCGGGAGAAGCTTTCTTT. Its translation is CASSLGWSGEAFF.